A single sample gave rise to the 16 T cell receptor beta chains below, sequenced in a study of technical replicates of blood from several donors. Here immunoSEQ multiplex PCR was the method, and the copy in TCRdb shows in-frame clones only, minus some. The data show about 73,000 clones, around 93% seen once. Sequencing was performed on T cells isolated from PBMCs. The receptors come from a human donor in good health.

The rearrangement joins TRBV29-1 to TRBJ2-7; the match to TRBD2 covers 8 bases. The trim removed 7 bases at V and 0 bases at J, leaving 5 bases unmatched. Germline values: CDR1 SQVTM, CDR2 ANQGSEA. The CDR3 runs 13 residues. The CDR3, as DNA: TGCAGCGGTACTAGCGGACCCTCCTACGAGCAGTACTTC. Translated, it gives CSGTSGPSYEQYF.

This rearrangement joins TRBV2 to TRBJ2-5, with a tentative D call TRBD2 (6 bases). Trimming removed 7 bases at V and 4 bases at J, with 16 bases between. In germline, CDR1 is SNHLY, CDR2 FYNNEI. This CDR3 spans 14 amino acids. The CDR3 bases are TGTGCCAGCATTGGGCGGGGAGGAGGAGAGACCCAGTACTTC. Amino acid sequence: CASIGRGGGETQYF.

The V call is TRBV6-5, the J call TRBJ2-5; 7 nucleotides line up with TRBD2. The germline V gene encodes CDR1 MNHEY and CDR2 SVGAGI. This CDR3 is built from 15 residues. V shed 1 base and J 2 bases; nucleotides not matched to a gene: 4. The CDR3 loop reads CASSYFYSGQETQYF. CDR3 sequence (DNA): TGTGCCAGCAGTTACTTCTATAGCGGGCAAGAGACCCAGTACTTC.

The chain couples TRBV27 to TRBJ1-1, with D perhaps TRBD1 (6 bases). Looked up from germline, CDR1 is MNHEY and CDR2 is SMNVEV (reference sequence). The CDR3 is 12 residues long. The V gene lost 3 bases and the J gene lost 11 bases, with 13 bases spanning the gap. CDR3 coding DNA: TGTGCCAGCAGTTTCGACAGGTCCCCCGCTTTCTTT. Its protein product is CASSFDRSPAFF.

The rearrangement links TRBV5-1 to TRBJ2-1, with D maybe TRBD2 (6 bases). V was cut by 4 bases and J by 9 bases, with 11 bases left in between. The germline gives CDR1 SGHRS, CDR2 YFSETQ. CDR3 size: 12 residues. The CDR3 loop is CASSPAGIEQFF. The CDR3 DNA is TGCGCCAGCAGCCCGGCGGGGATTGAGCAGTTCTTC.

The chain carries TRBV28 and TRBJ2-4; weak D call: TRBD2 (7 bases). Per the germline V gene, CDR1 is MDHEN and CDR2 is SYDVKM. The CDR3 is 17 amino acids. The V gene lost 6 bases and the J gene lost 1 base, with 19 bases spanning the gap. Written as DNA, the CDR3 is TGTGCCAGCAGCCCATTCGGGGGGCCTTATGCCAAAAACATTCAGTACTTC. It encodes CASSPFGGPYAKNIQYF.

J is TRBJ2-7 and V is TRBV28; 8 nucleotides line up with TRBD2. CDR1 MDHEN and CDR2 SYDVKM come from the germline V gene. V lost 3 bases, J lost 8 bases, and 12 bases stayed unmatched. The CDR3 has 15 residues. The CDR3 DNA follows: TGTGCCAGCAGTTTGGACGTCGCGGGAGGCCTTAAGCAGTACTTC. It encodes CASSLDVAGGLKQYF.

In regard to this clone: At one boundary the junction diverges from the germline segment, which might be a read error. This chain links TRBV2 with TRBJ1-1, with D hard to call. The germline CDR1 and CDR2 sequences are SNHLY and FYNNEI. CDR3 length equals 14 residues. CDR3: CASTQSGVNNEAFF. CDR3 DNA: TGTGCCAGCACCCAAAGCGGGGTTAACAATGAAGCTTTCTTT.

The rearrangement uses TRBV2 and TRBJ1-2; D is undetermined. Germline V gene data show CDR1 as SNHLY and CDR2 as FYNNEI. There are 15 residues in the CDR3. With 1 base removed from V and 6 bases from J, the gap between germline ends came to 15 bases. CDR3 sequence: CASSEGRVQSNGYTF. In DNA, the CDR3 is TGTGCCAGCAGTGAAGGGAGGGTTCAGTCGAATGGCTACACCTTC.

V and J are TRBV4-1 and TRBJ2-3, with D perhaps matching TRBD2 (7 bases). Germline values: CDR1 MGHRA, CDR2 YSYEKL. The CDR3 has 21 amino acids. Trimming stripped 0 bases from V and 0 bases from J, with 25 bases between. The CDR3 sequence: CASSQETPGGGGRASTDTQYF. For the CDR3, the DNA is TGCGCCAGCAGCCAAGAAACCCCCGGGGGAGGGGGGAGAGCGAGCACAGATACGCAGTATTTT.

CDR3 nucleotide sequence: TGTGCCACCAGTTCCCGGGGGGACTTCCGCACAGATACGCAGTATTTT. Amino acids: CATSSRGDFRTDTQYF. This chain links TRBV15 with TRBJ2-3, with 7 bases that match TRBD2. Trimming took 6 bases from V and 1 from J; bases not matched to a gene: 10. This CDR3 spans 16 amino acids. CDR1 is LNHNV and CDR2 is YYDKDF in the germline V gene (reference sequence).

V gene TRBV28 combines with J gene TRBJ2-7, with a tentative D call TRBD2 (6 bases). The CDR3 is made up of 16 amino acids. CDR1 is MDHEN, CDR2 SYDVKM, per germline. The V end lost 6 bases, the J end lost 2 bases, and 20 bases lay between the germline ends. DNA of the CDR3: TGTGCCAGCAGAGAAACATCCTTGGGACTGGCCTACGAGCAGTACTTC. Its translation: CASRETSLGLAYEQYF.

The chain couples TRBV29-1 to TRBJ2-5; a possible D gene is TRBD2 (5 bases). The CDR3 length is 20 residues. Germline assignment: CDR1 SQVTM and CDR2 ANQGSEA. V was clipped by 2 bases and J by 1 base, with 29 bases between them. CDR3 amino acids: CSVELSGGLAGLAPQETQYF. CDR3 bases: TGCAGCGTTGAATTGTCGGGTGGGCTTGCGGGTCTCGCCCCCCAAGAGACCCAGTACTTC. The variable domain in full, with the rest retrieved from reference TRBV29-1 and TRBJ2-5, is SAVISQKPSRDICQRGTSLTIQCQVDSQVTMMFWYRQQPGQSLTLIATANQGSEATYESGFVIDKFPISRPNLTFSTLTVSNMSPEDSSIYLCSVELSGGLAGLAPQETQYFGPGTRLLVL.

This chain links TRBV2 with TRBJ1-2; 7 nucleotides match TRBD1. The CDR3 is 14 residues long. J gave up 10 bases and V 3 bases, and 11 bases lay outside the gene matches. Germline V gene data show CDR1 as SNHLY and CDR2 as FYNNEI. In nucleotides, the CDR3 is TGTGCCAGCAGTGACCGGACAGGTACAGAGGTCTACACCTTC. Its translation: CASSDRTGTEVYTF.

The J gene is TRBJ1-2, the V gene TRBV19; a possible D gene is TRBD1 (5 bases). Trimming took off 3 bases at V and 2 bases at J, with 10 bases between the two ends. Looked up from germline, CDR1 is LNHDA and CDR2 is SQIVND (reference sequence). CDR3 size: 14 residues. Here the CDR3 reads CASSIGRVNYGYTF. The CDR3 nucleotides are TGTGCCAGTAGTATCGGCAGGGTAAACTATGGCTACACCTTC.

This clone was seen once. This chain uses TRBV7-9 with TRBJ2-1; D ambiguous. The CDR3 covers 12 residues. V was shortened by 1 base and J by 7 bases, with 5 bases between the two germline ends. The germline CDR1 and CDR2 sequences are SEHNR and FQNEAQ (reference sequence). CDR3 sequence: CASSLGVNEQFF. The CDR3 bases are TGTGCCAGCAGCTTAGGAGTGAATGAGCAGTTCTTC.